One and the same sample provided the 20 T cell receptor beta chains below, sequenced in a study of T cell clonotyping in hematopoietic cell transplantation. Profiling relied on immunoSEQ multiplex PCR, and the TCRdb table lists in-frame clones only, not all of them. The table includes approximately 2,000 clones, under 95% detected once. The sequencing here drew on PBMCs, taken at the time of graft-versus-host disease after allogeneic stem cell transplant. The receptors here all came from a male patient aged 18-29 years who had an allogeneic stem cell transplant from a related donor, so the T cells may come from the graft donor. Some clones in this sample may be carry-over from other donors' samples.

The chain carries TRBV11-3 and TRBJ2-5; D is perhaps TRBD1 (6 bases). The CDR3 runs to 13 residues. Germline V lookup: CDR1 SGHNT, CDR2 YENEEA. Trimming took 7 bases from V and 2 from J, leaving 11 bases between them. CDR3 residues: CASKAGTQETQYF. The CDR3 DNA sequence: TGTGCCAGCAAAGCCGGGACACAAGAGACCCAGTACTTC. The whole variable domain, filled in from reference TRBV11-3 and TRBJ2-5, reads EAGVVQSPRYKIIEKKQPVAFWCNPISGHNTLYWYLQNLGQGPELLIRYENEEAVDDSQLPKDRFSAERLKGVDSTLKIQPAELGDSAVYLCASKAGTQETQYFGPGTRLLVL.

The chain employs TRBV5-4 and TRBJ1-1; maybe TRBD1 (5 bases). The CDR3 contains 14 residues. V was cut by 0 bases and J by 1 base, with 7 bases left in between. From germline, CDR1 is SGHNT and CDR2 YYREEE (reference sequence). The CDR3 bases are TGTGCCAGCAGCTTGGGAGACAGGAACACTGAAGCTTTCTTT. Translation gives CASSLGDRNTEAFF.

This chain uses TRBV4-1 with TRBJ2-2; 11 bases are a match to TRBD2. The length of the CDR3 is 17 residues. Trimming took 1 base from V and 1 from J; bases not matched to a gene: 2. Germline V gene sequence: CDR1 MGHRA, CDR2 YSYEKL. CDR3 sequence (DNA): TGCGCCAGCAGCCAAGGACTAGCGGGAATGAACACCGGGGAGCTGTTTTTT. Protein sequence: CASSQGLAGMNTGELFF.

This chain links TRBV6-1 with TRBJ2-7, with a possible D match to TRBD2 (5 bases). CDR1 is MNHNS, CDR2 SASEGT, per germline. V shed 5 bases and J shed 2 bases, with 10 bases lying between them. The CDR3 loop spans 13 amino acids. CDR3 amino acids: CASSSGETYEQYV. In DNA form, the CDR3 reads TGTGCCAGCAGTTCTGGGGAGACCTACGAGCAGTACGTC.

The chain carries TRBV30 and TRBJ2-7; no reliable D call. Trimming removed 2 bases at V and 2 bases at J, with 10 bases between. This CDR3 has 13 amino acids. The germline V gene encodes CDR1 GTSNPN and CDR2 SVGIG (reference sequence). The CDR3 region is CAWSQANTYEQYV. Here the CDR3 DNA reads TGTGCCTGGAGTCAAGCGAATACCTACGAGCAGTACGTC.

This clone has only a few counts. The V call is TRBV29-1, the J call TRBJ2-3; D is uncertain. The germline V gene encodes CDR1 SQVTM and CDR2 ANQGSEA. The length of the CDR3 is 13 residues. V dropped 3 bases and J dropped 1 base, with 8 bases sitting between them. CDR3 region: CSVDGHGTDTQYF. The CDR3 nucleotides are TGCAGCGTTGACGGTCACGGCACAGATACGCAGTATTTT.

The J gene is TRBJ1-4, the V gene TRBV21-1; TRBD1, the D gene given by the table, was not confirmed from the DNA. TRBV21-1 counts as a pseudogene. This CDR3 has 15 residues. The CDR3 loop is CASSNDRRPNEKLFF. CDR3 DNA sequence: TGTGCCAGCAGCAATGACAGGCGGCCTAATGAAAAACTGTTTTTT.

Here the CDR3 reads CASSSQGGKLFF. The DNA of the CDR3 is TGTGCCAGCAGCTCGCAGGGAGGAAAACTGTTTTTT. This rearrangement joins TRBV7-2 to TRBJ1-4, with D tentatively TRBD1 (5 bases). V dropped 4 bases and J dropped 10 bases, with 10 bases sitting between them. Germline V gene sequence: CDR1 SGHTA, CDR2 FQGNSA. This CDR3 region has 12 residues. The whole variable domain, filled in from reference TRBV7-2 and TRBJ1-4, reads GAGVSQSPSNKVTEKGKDVELRCDPISGHTALYWYRQSLGQGLEFLIYFQGNSAPDKSGLPSDRFSAERTGGSVSTLTIQRTQQEDSAVYLCASSSQGGKLFFGSGTQLSVL.

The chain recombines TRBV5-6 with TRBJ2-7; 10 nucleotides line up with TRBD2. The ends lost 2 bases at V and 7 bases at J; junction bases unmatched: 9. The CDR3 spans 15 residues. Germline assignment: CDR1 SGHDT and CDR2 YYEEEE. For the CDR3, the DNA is TGTGCCAGCAGCTTAGGGACTAGCGTGATACTTGAGCAGTACGTC. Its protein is CASSLGTSVILEQYV.

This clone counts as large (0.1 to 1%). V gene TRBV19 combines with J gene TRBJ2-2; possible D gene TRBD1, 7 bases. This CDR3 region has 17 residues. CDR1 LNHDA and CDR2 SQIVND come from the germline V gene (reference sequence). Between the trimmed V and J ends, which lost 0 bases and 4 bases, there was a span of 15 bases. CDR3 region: CASSIDPGAGGTGELFF. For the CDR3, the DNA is TGTGCCAGTAGTATAGATCCGGGGGCAGGGGGCACCGGGGAGCTGTTTTTT.

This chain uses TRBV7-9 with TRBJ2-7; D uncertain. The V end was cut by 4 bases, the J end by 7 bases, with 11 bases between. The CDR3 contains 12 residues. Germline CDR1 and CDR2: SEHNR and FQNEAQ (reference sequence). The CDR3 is CASSSGAREQYF. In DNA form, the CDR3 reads TGTGCCAGCAGCTCCGGAGCGCGGGAGCAGTACTTC. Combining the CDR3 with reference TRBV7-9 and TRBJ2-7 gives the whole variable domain DTGVSQNPRHKITKRGQNVTFRCDPISEHNRLYWYRQTLGQGPEFLTYFQNEAQLEKSRLLSDRFSAERPKGSFSTLEIQRTEQGDSAMYLCASSSGAREQYFGPGTRLTVT.

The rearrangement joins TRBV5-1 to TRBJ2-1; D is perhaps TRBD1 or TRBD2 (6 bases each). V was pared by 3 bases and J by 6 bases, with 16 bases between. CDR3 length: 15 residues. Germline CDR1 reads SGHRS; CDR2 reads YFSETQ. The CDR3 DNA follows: TGCGCCAGCAGCTCACGTAGCGGACAGATCAATGAGCAGTTCTTC. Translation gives CASSSRSGQINEQFF. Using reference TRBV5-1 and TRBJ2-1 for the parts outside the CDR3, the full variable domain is KAGVTQTPRYLIKTRGQQVTLSCSPISGHRSVSWYQQTPGQGLQFLFEYFSETQRNKGNFPGRFSGRQFSNSRSEMNVSTLELGDSALYLCASSSRSGQINEQFFGPGTRLTVL.

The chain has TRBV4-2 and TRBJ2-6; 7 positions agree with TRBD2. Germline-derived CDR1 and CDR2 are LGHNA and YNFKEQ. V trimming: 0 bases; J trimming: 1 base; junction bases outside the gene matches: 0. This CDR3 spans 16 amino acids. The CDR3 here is CASSQEGGSGANVLTF. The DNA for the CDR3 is TGTGCCAGCAGCCAAGAGGGGGGGTCTGGGGCCAACGTCCTGACTTTC.

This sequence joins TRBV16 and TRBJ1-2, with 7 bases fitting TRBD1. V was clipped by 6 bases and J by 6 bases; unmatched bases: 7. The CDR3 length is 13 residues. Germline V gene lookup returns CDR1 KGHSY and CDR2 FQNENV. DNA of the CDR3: TGTGCCAGCAGAGGACAGGATATAAATGGCTACACCTTC. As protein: CASRGQDINGYTF.

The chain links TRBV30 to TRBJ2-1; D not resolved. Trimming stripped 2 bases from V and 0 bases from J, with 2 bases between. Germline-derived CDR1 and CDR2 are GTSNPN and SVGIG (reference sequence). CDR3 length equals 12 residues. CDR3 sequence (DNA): TGTGCCTGGAGTAGCTCCTACAATGAGCAGTTCTTC. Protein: CAWSSSYNEQFF. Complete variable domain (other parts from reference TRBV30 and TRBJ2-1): SQTIHQWPATLVQPVGSPLSLECTVEGTSNPNLYWYRQAAGRGLQLLFYSVGIGQISSEVPQNLSASRPQDRQFILSSKKLLLSDSGFYLCAWSSSYNEQFFGPGTRLTVL.

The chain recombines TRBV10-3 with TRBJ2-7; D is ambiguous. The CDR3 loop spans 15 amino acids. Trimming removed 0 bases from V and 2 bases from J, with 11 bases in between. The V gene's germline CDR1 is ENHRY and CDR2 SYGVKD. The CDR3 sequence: CAISESGRSTYEQYV. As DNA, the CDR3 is TGTGCCATCAGTGAGTCAGGGCGGAGCACCTACGAGCAGTACGTC.

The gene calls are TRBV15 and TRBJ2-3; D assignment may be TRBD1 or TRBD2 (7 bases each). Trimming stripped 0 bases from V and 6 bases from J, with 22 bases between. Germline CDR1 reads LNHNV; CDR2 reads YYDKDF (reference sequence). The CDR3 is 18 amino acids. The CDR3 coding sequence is TGTGCCACCAGCAGAGATCAGGGGGGGGAACTACTACAGGATACGCAGTATTTT. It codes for CATSRDQGGELLQDTQYF. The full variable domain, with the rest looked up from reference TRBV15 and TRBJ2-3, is DAMVIQNPRYQVTQFGKPVTLSCSQTLNHNVMYWYQQKSSQAPKLLFHYYDKDFNNEADTPDNFQSRRPNTSFCFLDIRSPGLGDTAMYLCATSRDQGGELLQDTQYFGPGTRLTVL.

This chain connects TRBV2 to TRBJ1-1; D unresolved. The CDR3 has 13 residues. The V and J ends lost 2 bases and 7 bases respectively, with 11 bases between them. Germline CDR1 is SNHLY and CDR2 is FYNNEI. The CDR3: CASSERREGEAFF. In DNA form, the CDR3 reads TGTGCCAGCAGTGAAAGGAGAGAGGGTGAAGCTTTCTTT.

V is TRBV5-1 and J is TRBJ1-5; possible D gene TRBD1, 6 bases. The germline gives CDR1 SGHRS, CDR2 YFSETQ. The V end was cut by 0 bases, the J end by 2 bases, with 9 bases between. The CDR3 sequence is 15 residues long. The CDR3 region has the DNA TGCGCCAGCAGCTTGGAGGGGGGGGGCAATCAGCCCCAGCATTTT. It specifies CASSLEGGGNQPQHF.

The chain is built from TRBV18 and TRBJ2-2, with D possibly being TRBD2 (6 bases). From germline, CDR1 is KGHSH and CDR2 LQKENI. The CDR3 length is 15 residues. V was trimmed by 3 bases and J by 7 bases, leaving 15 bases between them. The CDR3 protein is CASSPRESPFGELFF. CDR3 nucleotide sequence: TGTGCCAGCTCACCCCGGGAGTCCCCCTTCGGGGAGCTGTTTTTT. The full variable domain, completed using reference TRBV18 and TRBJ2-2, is NAGVMQNPRHLVRRRGQEARLRCSPMKGHSHVYWYRQLPEEGLKFMVYLQKENIIDESGMPKERFSAEFPKEGPSILRIQQVVRGDSAAYFCASSPRESPFGELFFGEGSRLTVL.